Shown below are 18 T cell receptor beta chains from a single sample sequenced in a study of T cell repertoires in cytomegalovirus infection. TCRdb reprocessed the reads with MiXCR, giving one entry per CDR3 protein. The sample includes approximately 150,000 distinct CDR3 sequences, about 6.5% of them seen just once. Material for sequencing was PBMCs. Every receptor here comes from a human donor in good health (CMV status not recorded). Some clones in this sample may be carry-over from other donors' samples.

This clonotype was observed a handful of times. It is likely a read error, because the conserved phenylalanine at the end of the CDR3 is missing. The V call is TRBV19, the J call TRBJ2-3, with D unclear. V dropped 0 bases and J dropped 3 bases, with 7 bases sitting between them. Looked up from germline, CDR1 is LNHDA and CDR2 is SQIVND (reference sequence). The CDR3 is 14 residues long. As DNA, the CDR3 is TGTGCCAGTAGTATAGACCGACGGACAGATACGCAGTATCTT. It specifies CASSIDRRTDTQYL.

This clonotype was seen many times. The rearrangement joins TRBV7-8 to TRBJ1-1, with 8 nucleotides matching TRBD1. The CDR3 is made up of 18 amino acids. Germline lookup yields CDR1 SGHVS and CDR2 FQNEAQ. J was trimmed by 0 bases and V by 3 bases; bases with no gene match: 12. The CDR3, as DNA: TGTGCCAGCAGCTTCCTTCGCCCCTACAGGGGGGTGAACACTGAAGCTTTCTTT. It yields the protein CASSFLRPYRGVNTEAFF.

In its sample, this clonotype was seen many times. The chain joins TRBV10-3 to TRBJ2-1, with 7 positions matching TRBD1. V was clipped by 2 bases and J by 8 bases; unmatched bases: 12. In germline, CDR1 is ENHRY, CDR2 SYGVKD. The CDR3 runs 16 residues. CDR3 coding DNA: TGTGCCATCAGTGAGCCCGCAAAGGGGGCTAGGGATGAGCAGTTCTTC. Protein product: CAISEPAKGARDEQFF.

This clonotype showed up many times. This rearrangement joins TRBV7-8 to TRBJ2-3; 11 nucleotides agree with TRBD1. This CDR3 has 15 residues. The J segment lost 4 bases and the V segment lost 4 bases, leaving 4 bases of the junction unmatched. Germline V gene sequence: CDR1 SGHVS, CDR2 FQNEAQ. The CDR3 here is CASSSRTGGADTQYF. The CDR3 nucleotides are TGTGCCAGCAGCTCACGGACAGGGGGCGCAGATACGCAGTATTTT.

In this sample, this clonotype turned up a few times. The CDR3 protein is CASSNSDRGHANYGYTF. Here the CDR3 DNA reads TGTGCCAGCAGCAATTCGGACAGGGGGCATGCTAACTATGGCTACACCTTC. The V and J genes are TRBV7-9 and TRBJ1-2, with 11 bases identical to TRBD1. Germline values: CDR1 SEHNR, CDR2 FQNEAQ (reference sequence). Trimming at V came to 5 bases and at J to 0 bases, leaving 8 bases not matched to a gene. The CDR3 loop spans 17 amino acids.

This clonotype was seen many times. The V call is TRBV12-3 or TRBV12-4, the J call TRBJ2-2; D is undetermined. The CDR3 is made up of 15 amino acids. With 1 base removed from V and 4 bases from J, the gap between germline ends came to 10 bases. CDR3 protein: CASSLGVGLTGELFF. DNA of the CDR3: TGTGCCAGCAGTTTAGGAGTAGGTCTCACCGGGGAGCTGTTTTTT.

This clonotype was detected many times. The V gene is TRBV7-4, the J gene TRBJ1-5; 7 bases agree with TRBD1. V lost 1 base to trimming and J lost 4 bases; unmatched junction nucleotides: 10. This CDR3 has 17 residues. Germline loops: CDR1 SGHVT, CDR2 SQSDAQ. This CDR3 reads CASSLGRDRNRNQPQHF. The CDR3 DNA follows: TGTGCCAGCAGCTTAGGTCGGGACAGAAACCGAAATCAGCCCCAGCATTTT.

This clonotype was observed many times. In DNA, the CDR3 is TGCAGTGCTTTCAGGGGGAATGGAGATACGCAGTATTTT. Amino acid sequence: CSAFRGNGDTQYF. The V gene is TRBV20-1, the J gene TRBJ2-3; 7 positions match TRBD1. CDR1 DFQATT and CDR2 SNEGSKA come from the germline V gene (reference sequence). There are 13 residues in the CDR3. The J segment lost 5 bases and the V segment lost 5 bases, leaving 7 bases of the junction unmatched.

This clonotype was detected ten times or more. This chain joins TRBV2 and TRBJ1-1; no definite D call. Germline V lookup: CDR1 SNHLY, CDR2 FYNNEI. The CDR3 consists of 8 residues. V lost 0 bases, J lost 13 bases, and 0 bases lay in between. The CDR3 nucleotides read TGTGCCAGCAGTGAAGCTTTCTTT. It codes for CASSEAFF.

There are many counts of this clonotype. This chain links TRBV7-2 with TRBJ1-4; D gene ambiguous. Germline CDR1 is SGHTA and CDR2 is FQGNSA. The CDR3 contains 15 residues. The ends were cut back, 2 bases at V and 0 bases at J, with 7 bases in the middle. This CDR3 is CASSLSAATNEKLFF. For the CDR3, the DNA is TGTGCCAGCAGCTTATCCGCCGCAACTAATGAAAAACTGTTTTTT.

This clonotype appeared many times. The chain joins TRBV28 to TRBJ2-1, with a weak D call TRBD1 (6 bases). Germline CDR1 MDHEN, CDR2 SYDVKM. CDR3 size: 17 residues. V dropped 6 bases and J dropped 7 bases, with 25 bases sitting between them. CDR3 nucleotides: TGTGCCAGCAGCCGGCCCCACTACAGGGTGAAGCTTAATGAGCAGTTCTTC. Translating gives CASSRPHYRVKLNEQFF.

This clonotype was recorded at least ten times. In DNA form, the CDR3 reads TGTGCCAGCAGCTCAGCCGGGACAGGGGACCTCCGGACCTACAATGAGCAGTTCTTC. Translation gives CASSSAGTGDLRTYNEQFF. The chain has TRBV5-5 and TRBJ2-1; 10 bases are shared with TRBD1. The germline V gene has CDR1 SGHKS and CDR2 YYEKEE (reference sequence). The trim removed 3 bases at V and 2 bases at J, leaving 14 bases unmatched. The length of the CDR3 is 19 residues.

This clonotype was seen ten or more times. This chain joins TRBV7-2 and TRBJ2-3, with TRBD2 matching 9 bases. This CDR3 contains 15 residues. Trimming removed 4 bases from V and 3 bases from J; junction bases left unmatched: 5. From germline, CDR1 is SGHTA and CDR2 FQGNSA. CDR3 protein: CASSSRGGMTDTQYF. As DNA, the CDR3 is TGTGCCAGCAGCTCGCGGGGGGGCATGACAGATACGCAGTATTTT.

This clonotype was seen only a few times. The chain has TRBV20-1 and TRBJ2-3, with D possibly being TRBD2 (6 bases). Trimming left V 0 bases short and J 6 bases short, with 19 bases between. The CDR3 loop spans 16 amino acids. CDR1 DFQATT and CDR2 SNEGSKA come from the germline V gene (reference sequence). Here the CDR3 DNA reads TGCAGTGCTAGAGATGACGGGGCGGGGAGAAGGGATACGCAGTATTTT. This codes for CSARDDGAGRRDTQYF.

In its sample, this clonotype was seen many times. The rearrangement links TRBV5-5 to TRBJ1-2; D perhaps matches TRBD1 (6 bases). Trimming shortened V by 4 bases and J by 5 bases, and 12 bases separated the two germline ends. The CDR3 consists of 13 residues. Germline lookup yields CDR1 SGHKS and CDR2 YYEKEE (reference sequence). The CDR3 protein is CASSRGGGYGYTF. CDR3 nucleotide sequence: TGTGCCAGCAGCCGCGGAGGGGGATATGGCTACACCTTC.

This clonotype was seen repeatedly, ten times or more. The J gene is TRBJ1-2, the V gene TRBV29-1, with 9 positions matching TRBD1. The CDR3 sequence is 13 residues long. The germline CDR1 and CDR2 sequences are SQVTM and ANQGSEA. The V gene end was trimmed by 6 bases and the J gene end by 8 bases; junction bases not matched to a gene: 10. The CDR3 DNA follows: TGCAGCGTCACGGACAGGGGAGATGGGGGCTACACCTTC. It translates to CSVTDRGDGGYTF.

This clonotype came up a few times. The final CDR3 position lacks the conserved phenylalanine or tryptophan, pointing to a likely read error. It is unclear where the CDR3 begins or ends on the DNA, so no DNA is shown, and the CDR3 is as TCRdb lists it. The J gene is TRBJ2-1, the V gene TRBV12-3 or TRBV12-4; the D call TRBD1 from the table was never checked on the DNA. The CDR3 contains 13 residues when both ends are counted. The CDR3 sequence: CASSLGRERTVLY.

This clonotype was detected ten times or more. The gene calls are TRBV27 and TRBJ1-6; D call uncertain. The CDR3 is 14 amino acids. V was shortened by 3 bases and J by 6 bases, with 9 bases between the two germline ends. CDR1 is MNHEY, CDR2 SMNVEV, per germline (reference sequence). CDR3 in amino acids: CASSFPRSNSPLHF. CDR3 DNA sequence: TGTGCCAGCAGTTTCCCCCGGAGTAATTCACCCCTCCACTTT.